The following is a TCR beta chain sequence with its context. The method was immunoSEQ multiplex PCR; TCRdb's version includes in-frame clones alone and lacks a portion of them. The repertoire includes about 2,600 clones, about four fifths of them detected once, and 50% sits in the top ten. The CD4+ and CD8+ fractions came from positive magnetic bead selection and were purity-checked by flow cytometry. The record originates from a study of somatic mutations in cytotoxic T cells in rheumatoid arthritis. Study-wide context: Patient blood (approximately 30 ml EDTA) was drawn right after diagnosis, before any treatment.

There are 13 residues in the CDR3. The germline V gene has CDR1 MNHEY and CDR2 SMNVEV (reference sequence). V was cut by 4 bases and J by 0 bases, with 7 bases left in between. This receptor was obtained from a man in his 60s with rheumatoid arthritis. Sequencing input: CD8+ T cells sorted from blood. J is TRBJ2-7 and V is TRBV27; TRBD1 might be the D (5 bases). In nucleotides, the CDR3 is TGTGCCAGCAGTTGGGGCACCTCCTACGAGCAGTACTTC. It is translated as CASSWGTSYEQYF.